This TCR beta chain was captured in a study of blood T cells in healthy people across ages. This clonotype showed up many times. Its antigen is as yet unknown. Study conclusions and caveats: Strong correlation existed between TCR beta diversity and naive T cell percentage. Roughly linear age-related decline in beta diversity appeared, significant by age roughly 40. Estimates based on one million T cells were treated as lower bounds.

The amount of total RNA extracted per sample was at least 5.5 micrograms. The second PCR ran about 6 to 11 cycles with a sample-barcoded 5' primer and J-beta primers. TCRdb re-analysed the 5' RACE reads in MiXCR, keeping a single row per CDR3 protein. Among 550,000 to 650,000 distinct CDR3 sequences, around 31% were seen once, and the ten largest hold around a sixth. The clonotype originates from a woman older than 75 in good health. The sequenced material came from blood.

As DNA, the CDR3 is TGTGCCAGCAGCTCTCTGACTAGCGGGGGCCTATCTTTCACAGATACGCAGTATTTT. It encodes CASSSLTSGGLSFTDTQYF. This chain connects TRBV7-2 to TRBJ2-3; 12 bases match TRBD2. CDR3 length: 19 amino acids. V lost 4 bases, J lost 2 bases, and 13 bases stayed unmatched. The germline gives CDR1 SGHTA, CDR2 FQGNSA.